This TCR beta chain was found in a study of T cells in Graves' hyperthyroidism and ophthalmopathy. Study-wide points: Stable hyperthyroidism and ophthalmopathy were separated using 13 V-J signatures. Blood also held most thyroid clonotypes expanded beyond 0.001.

The germline gives CDR1 SGHAT, CDR2 FQNNGV. V dropped 5 bases and J dropped 2 bases, with 10 bases sitting between them. The CDR3 totals 13 residues. Patients showing uncontrolled infection, other autoimmune disease, pregnancy or lactation were ineligible. This clonotype was seen repeatedly, ten times or more. Its antigen is unknown. RNA transcripts yielded amplified TCR beta CDR3 regions. HTBI primers were the set used in a first-round RT-PCR of the TCR CDR3. TCRdb re-derived calls from the multiplex PCR reads in MiXCR, one entry per CDR3 protein. This sample has about 640,000 distinct CDR3 sequences, with more than 20% found just once.

The sample taken for sequencing was blood. The origin of this receptor is a man aged 25 to 40 with Graves' ophthalmopathy. The V and J genes are TRBV11-2 and TRBJ2-7, with D possibly being TRBD1 or TRBD2 (5 bases each). The CDR3: CASSRGTPYEQYF. The DNA of the CDR3 is TGTGCCAGCAGCCGAGGGACCCCCTACGAGCAGTACTTC.